Here is one T cell receptor (beta chain) with its context. Sequencing used immunoSEQ multiplex PCR; TCRdb keeps in-frame clones, though not all of them. The sample has around 17,000 clones, 50% to 70% seen once. No culture or expansion preceded analysis of these blood cells. The data originate from a study of neoadjuvant anti-PD-1 for oral cavity cancer. Overall study: Non-progressing patients received a fourth nivolumab dose near day 43, then surgery on days 50-56.

The clonotype comes from a person aged 35-79 years with oral cavity squamous cell carcinoma. Sequencing used PBMCs, obtained before nivolumab (anti-PD-1) treatment.

The CDR3 here is CATSRGTEYGYTF. CDR3 nucleotide sequence: TGTGCCACCAGCAGAGGGACAGAATATGGCTACACCTTC. J is TRBJ1-2 and V is TRBV15, with a weak D call TRBD1 (6 bases). Trimming cost V 1 base and J 5 bases, with 8 bases left between them. Germline V gene data show CDR1 as LNHNV and CDR2 as YYDKDF (reference sequence). The CDR3 covers 13 residues.